Below, 8 T cell receptor beta chains from the same sample are listed, as sequenced in a study of cytotoxic CD8 clonotypes in ibrutinib-treated CLL. Sequencing was performed with immunoSEQ multiplex PCR; in TCRdb, only in-frame clones are kept and a portion is missing. Of approximately 20,000 clones in the sample, 81% were seen once. Sequences were derived from PBMCs, sampled before ibrutinib treatment. Receptors were obtained from a human donor with chronic lymphocytic leukemia.

In nucleotides, the CDR3 is TGTGCCAGCAGCTTAGCATCGGGTTATGAGCAGTTCTTC. It encodes CASSLASGYEQFF. The V call is TRBV7-2, the J call TRBJ2-1, with D unclear. The V and J ends lost 0 bases and 8 bases respectively, with 8 bases between them. Germline loops: CDR1 SGHTA, CDR2 FQGNSA. This CDR3 region has 13 residues. Full variable domain (rest looked up from reference TRBV7-2 and TRBJ2-1): GAGVSQSPSNKVTEKGKDVELRCDPISGHTALYWYRQSLGQGLEFLIYFQGNSAPDKSGLPSDRFSAERTGGSVSTLTIQRTQQEDSAVYLCASSLASGYEQFFGPGTRLTVL.

The chain links TRBV30 to TRBJ2-7, with TRBD1 matching 9 bases. Germline loops: CDR1 GTSNPN, CDR2 SVGIG (reference sequence). J lost 4 bases, V lost 2 bases, and 18 bases had no gene match. CDR3 length: 18 amino acids. In DNA, the CDR3 is TGTGCCTGGAGTAACCACAAACCGGGACAGGGATTGGAATACGAGCAGTACTTC. Its translation is CAWSNHKPGQGLEYEQYF.

The chain has TRBV7-9 and TRBJ1-1; D is ambiguous. The CDR3 covers 14 residues. CDR1 and CDR2 from the germline V gene are SEHNR and FQNEAQ (reference sequence). V shed 1 base and J shed 1 base, with 7 bases lying between them. The CDR3 nucleotides read TGTGCCAGCAGCTTAGAGAGAGGGAACACTGAAGCTTTCTTT. Its protein is CASSLERGNTEAFF.

The chain joins TRBV10-1 to TRBJ2-7; 7 bases agree with TRBD1. Looked up from germline, CDR1 is WNHNN and CDR2 is SYGVQD (reference sequence). The CDR3 loop spans 13 amino acids. V was pared by 0 bases and J by 7 bases, with 3 bases of the junction left unmatched. CDR3 residues: CASSESSRGEQYF. The CDR3 region has the DNA TGCGCCAGCAGTGAGTCCAGCAGGGGGGAGCAGTACTTC.

This clone is a singleton in its sample. V usage is TRBV5-1 and J usage is TRBJ2-1; D tentatively reads TRBD1 or TRBD2 (5 bases each). The CDR3 runs 14 residues. The V end was cut by 4 bases, the J end by 5 bases, with 13 bases between. Germline lookup yields CDR1 SGHRS and CDR2 YFSETQ. CDR3 loop: CASSVLRGDNEQFF. Here the CDR3 DNA reads TGCGCCAGCAGCGTCCTGAGGGGTGACAATGAGCAGTTCTTC.

This clone was seen a handful of times. J is TRBJ1-1 and V is TRBV6-5; 9 nucleotides match TRBD1. V trimming: 7 bases; J trimming: 4 bases; junction bases outside the gene matches: 4. CDR3 length: 13 residues. CDR1 is MNHEY, CDR2 SVGAGI, per germline. The CDR3 DNA follows: TGTGCCAGCAACGGACAGGGGCGCACTGAAGCTTTCTTT. Encoded protein: CASNGQGRTEAFF.

This rearrangement joins TRBV4-3 to TRBJ2-7, with 9 bases fitting TRBD1. The CDR3 totals 15 residues. V gave up 4 bases and J gave up 5 bases; unmatched junction bases: 9. CDR1 is LGHNA, CDR2 YSLEER, per germline. In DNA form, the CDR3 reads TGCGCCAGCAGCCCCACGGACAGGGGAAGGGACGAGCAGTACTTC. Protein: CASSPTDRGRDEQYF.

J is TRBJ2-2 and V is TRBV7-2; D is undetermined. V lost 3 bases to trimming and J lost 2 bases, with 1 base between them. This CDR3 has 12 residues. Germline V CDR1 and CDR2: SGHTA, FQGNSA. CDR3 region: CASSFNTGELFF. The DNA for the CDR3 is TGTGCCAGCAGCTTCAACACCGGGGAGCTGTTTTTT.